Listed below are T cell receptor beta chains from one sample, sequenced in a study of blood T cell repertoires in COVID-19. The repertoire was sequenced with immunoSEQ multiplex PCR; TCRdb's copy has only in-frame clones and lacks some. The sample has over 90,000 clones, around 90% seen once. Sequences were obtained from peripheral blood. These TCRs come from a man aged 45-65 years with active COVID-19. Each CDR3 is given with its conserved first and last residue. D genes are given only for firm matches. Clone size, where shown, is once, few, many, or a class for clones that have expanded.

cdr3_aa: CASSEGQQSDQETQYF
cdr3_nt: TGTGCCAGCAGTGAAGGCCAACAGTCAGACCAAGAGACCCAGTACTTC
clone_size: NA
v_call: TRBV6-1
j_call: TRBJ2-5
d_call: NA

cdr3_aa: CASSPGLAGRQETQYF
cdr3_nt: TGTGCCAGCAGCCCGGGACTAGCGGGGAGGCAAGAGACCCAGTACTTC
clone_size: NA
v_call: TRBV5-8
j_call: TRBJ2-5
d_call: TRBD2

cdr3_aa: CASSASGSSYNSPLHF
cdr3_nt: TGCGCCAGCAGCGCCTCGGGGAGCTCCTATAATTCACCCCTCCACTTT
clone_size: NA
v_call: TRBV5-1
j_call: TRBJ1-6
d_call: NA

cdr3_aa: CATSRVTSGGYEQYF
cdr3_nt: TGTGCCACCAGCAGAGTGACTAGCGGGGGATACGAGCAGTACTTC
clone_size: NA
v_call: TRBV15
j_call: TRBJ2-7
d_call: TRBD2

cdr3_aa: CASGLVPENEKLFF
cdr3_nt: TGTGCTAGTGGTTTGGTACCAGAAAATGAAAAACTGTTTTTT
clone_size: NA
v_call: TRBV12-5
j_call: TRBJ1-4
d_call: NA

cdr3_aa: CASSSNGGLTEAFF
cdr3_nt: TGTGCCAGCAGTTCGAACGGGGGGCTGACTGAAGCTTTCTTT
clone_size: NA
v_call: TRBV6-5
j_call: TRBJ1-1
d_call: NA

cdr3_aa: CASSPRSADTQYF
cdr3_nt: TGTGCCAGCTCACCACGATCGGCAGATACGCAGTATTTT
clone_size: NA
v_call: TRBV18
j_call: TRBJ2-3
d_call: NA

cdr3_aa: CASSLSTGQTYEQYF
cdr3_nt: TGTGCCAGCAGCTTATCGACAGGGCAAACCTACGAGCAGTACTTC
clone_size: few
v_call: TRBV11-2
j_call: TRBJ2-7
d_call: TRBD1

cdr3_aa: CSAVDRGNEKLFF
cdr3_nt: TGCAGCGCGGTGGACAGGGGCAATGAAAAACTGTTTTTT
clone_size: NA
v_call: TRBV29-1
j_call: TRBJ1-4
d_call: TRBD1

cdr3_aa: CATSGGQGLGTQYF
cdr3_nt: TGTGCCACCAGTGGAGGACAGGGGTTAGGTACGCAGTATTTT
clone_size: NA
v_call: TRBV24-1
j_call: TRBJ2-3
d_call: TRBD1

cdr3_aa: CASSFHGTASDEQYF
cdr3_nt: TGCGCCAGCAGCTTCCACGGGACAGCCAGTGACGAGCAGTACTTC
clone_size: few
v_call: TRBV5-1
j_call: TRBJ2-7
d_call: TRBD1

cdr3_aa: CASSVPRTGFNEQFF
cdr3_nt: TGTGCCAGCAGTGTCCCCAGGACAGGGTTCAATGAGCAGTTCTTC
clone_size: NA
v_call: TRBV6-4
j_call: TRBJ2-1
d_call: TRBD1

cdr3_aa: CASSEGDRAANDKLFF
cdr3_nt: TGTGCCAGCAGTGAAGGGGACAGGGCCGCTAATGATAAACTGTTTTTT
clone_size: once
v_call: TRBV2
j_call: TRBJ1-4
d_call: TRBD1

cdr3_aa: CAWSVFYPQRAYGYTF
cdr3_nt: TGTGCCTGGAGTGTATTTTACCCTCAGCGAGCCTATGGCTACACCTTC
clone_size: NA
v_call: TRBV30
j_call: TRBJ1-2
d_call: NA

cdr3_aa: CASSAGVGPLQETQYF
cdr3_nt: TGTGCCAGTAGTGCCGGGGTCGGGCCCCTCCAAGAGACCCAGTACTTC
clone_size: NA
v_call: TRBV19
j_call: TRBJ2-5
d_call: NA

cdr3_aa: CASSVAGADTQYF
cdr3_nt: TGTGCCAGCAGCGTAGCAGGGGCAGATACGCAGTATTTT
clone_size: NA
v_call: TRBV7-3
j_call: TRBJ2-3
d_call: NA

cdr3_aa: CASSDRGQFF
cdr3_nt: TGTGCCAGCAGTGACCGAGGGCAGTTCTTC
clone_size: NA
v_call: TRBV6-4
j_call: TRBJ2-1
d_call: NA

cdr3_aa: CAAARGHEQYF
cdr3_nt: TGTGCCGCAGCCCGGGGTCACGAGCAGTACTTC
clone_size: NA
v_call: TRBV10-3
j_call: TRBJ2-7
d_call: NA

cdr3_aa: CASSYGARRNYGYTF
cdr3_nt: TGTGCCAGCAGTTACGGGGCCCGACGGAACTATGGCTACACCTTC
clone_size: NA
v_call: TRBV6-2/TRBV6-3
j_call: TRBJ1-2
d_call: NA

cdr3_aa: CASSGGLAGEQFF
cdr3_nt: TGTGCCAGCAGTGGGGGGCTAGCGGGAGAGCAGTTCTTC
clone_size: NA
v_call: TRBV6-4
j_call: TRBJ2-1
d_call: TRBD2

cdr3_aa: CASGGQGAGYTF
cdr3_nt: TGTGCCAGCGGGGGACAGGGGGCTGGCTACACCTTC
clone_size: NA
v_call: TRBV6-5
j_call: TRBJ1-2
d_call: TRBD1

cdr3_aa: CASSPPGLAAGELFF
cdr3_nt: TGTGCCAGCAGCCCACCGGGACTAGCCGCCGGGGAGCTGTTTTTT
clone_size: few
v_call: TRBV9
j_call: TRBJ2-2
d_call: TRBD2

cdr3_aa: CASSTGRGSHNEQFF
cdr3_nt: TGTGCCAGCAGCACCGGGAGGGGATCCCACAATGAGCAGTTCTTC
clone_size: NA
v_call: TRBV13
j_call: TRBJ2-1
d_call: TRBD2

cdr3_aa: CASSLGVGRTSLSGANVLTF
cdr3_nt: TGCGCCAGCAGCTTGGGGGTCGGAAGGACATCTCTTTCTGGGGCCAACGTCCTGACTTTC
clone_size: NA
v_call: TRBV5-1
j_call: TRBJ2-6
d_call: NA

cdr3_aa: CASSARWGGTDTQYF
cdr3_nt: TGTGCCAGCAGCGCCAGGTGGGGAGGCACAGATACGCAGTATTTT
clone_size: NA
v_call: TRBV9
j_call: TRBJ2-3
d_call: NA

cdr3_aa: CATGGSRDEKLFF
cdr3_nt: TGTGCCACCGGGGGGTCGCGCGATGAAAAACTGTTTTTT
clone_size: NA
v_call: TRBV2
j_call: TRBJ1-4
d_call: NA

cdr3_aa: CASSPDTYEQYF
cdr3_nt: TGTGCCAGCAGCCCCGACACTTACGAGCAGTACTTC
clone_size: NA
v_call: TRBV6-5
j_call: TRBJ2-7
d_call: NA

cdr3_aa: CASSPVERAYEQYF
cdr3_nt: TGTGCCAGCAGCCCAGTGGAGAGGGCCTACGAGCAGTACTTC
clone_size: NA
v_call: TRBV7-2
j_call: TRBJ2-7
d_call: NA

cdr3_aa: CSVEARTGRTEAFF
cdr3_nt: TGCAGCGTTGAGGCGAGGACAGGGCGCACTGAAGCTTTCTTT
clone_size: NA
v_call: TRBV29-1
j_call: TRBJ1-1
d_call: TRBD1

cdr3_aa: CASRSGGWANEQFF
cdr3_nt: TGTGCCAGCAGATCAGGGGGGTGGGCCAATGAGCAGTTCTTC
clone_size: NA
v_call: TRBV27
j_call: TRBJ2-1
d_call: NA

cdr3_aa: CATSIDRVAANYGYTF
cdr3_nt: TGTGCCACCAGCATCGACAGGGTGGCCGCAAACTATGGCTACACCTTC
clone_size: NA
v_call: TRBV15
j_call: TRBJ1-2
d_call: TRBD1

cdr3_aa: CASSSLARGLAKNIQYF
cdr3_nt: TGTGCCAGCAGCTCCCTAGCAAGGGGGCTAGCCAAAAACATTCAGTACTTC
clone_size: NA
v_call: TRBV5-6
j_call: TRBJ2-4
d_call: TRBD1

cdr3_aa: CASSLTGWSDTQYF
cdr3_nt: TGTGCCAGCAGCTTAACAGGGTGGTCAGATACGCAGTATTTT
clone_size: NA
v_call: TRBV7-8
j_call: TRBJ2-3
d_call: NA

cdr3_aa: CAYSGTGSYEQYF
cdr3_nt: TGTGCCTATTCCGGGACAGGGTCCTACGAGCAGTACTTC
clone_size: NA
v_call: TRBV30
j_call: TRBJ2-7
d_call: TRBD1

cdr3_aa: CASGLGGGSLSGYTF
cdr3_nt: TGTGCTAGTGGTTTAGGCGGGGGGTCCCTATCAGGCTACACCTTC
clone_size: NA
v_call: TRBV12-5
j_call: TRBJ1-2
d_call: NA

cdr3_aa: CASSRTGGTEAFF
cdr3_nt: TGTGCCAGCAGTAGGACAGGGGGCACTGAAGCTTTCTTT
clone_size: NA
v_call: TRBV6-4
j_call: TRBJ1-1
d_call: TRBD1

cdr3_aa: CASSLGRGPSPLHF
cdr3_nt: TGTGCCAGCAGTTTAGGCAGGGGGCCTTCACCCCTCCACTTT
clone_size: NA
v_call: TRBV6-5
j_call: TRBJ1-6
d_call: TRBD1

cdr3_aa: CASSARQGGNIQYF
cdr3_nt: TGTGCCAGCAGCGCGAGACAGGGGGGGAACATTCAGTACTTC
clone_size: few
v_call: TRBV6-4
j_call: TRBJ2-4
d_call: TRBD1

cdr3_aa: CASSLMEGAGGYTF
cdr3_nt: TGTGCCAGCAGCTTAATGGAGGGGGCCGGCGGCTACACCTTC
clone_size: NA
v_call: TRBV7-2
j_call: TRBJ1-2
d_call: TRBD1

cdr3_aa: CTSSQVARILLANYGYTF
cdr3_nt: TGCACCAGCAGCCAAGTAGCGCGAATCCTCTTAGCTAACTATGGCTACACCTTC
clone_size: once
v_call: TRBV1
j_call: TRBJ1-2
d_call: NA

cdr3_aa: CASSHGLAGGPTYEQYF
cdr3_nt: TGTGCCAGCAGCCACGGACTAGCGGGGGGCCCCACCTACGAGCAGTACTTC
clone_size: NA
v_call: TRBV5-4
j_call: TRBJ2-7
d_call: TRBD2

cdr3_aa: CASSLGGIDPAGSYTF
cdr3_nt: TGTGCCAGCAGCTTAGGAGGTATAGACCCCGCAGGGAGCTACACCTTC
clone_size: NA
v_call: TRBV7-9
j_call: TRBJ1-2
d_call: NA

cdr3_aa: CASSHSTGKAEAFF
cdr3_nt: TGTGCCAGCAGCCACTCCACAGGAAAGGCTGAAGCTTTCTTT
clone_size: few
v_call: TRBV3-1/TRBV3-2
j_call: TRBJ1-1
d_call: NA

cdr3_aa: CAWKRDRGSPLHF
cdr3_nt: TGTGCCTGGAAAAGGGACAGGGGATCACCCCTCCACTTT
clone_size: NA
v_call: TRBV30
j_call: TRBJ1-6
d_call: TRBD1

cdr3_aa: CASSDSLFNSPLHF
cdr3_nt: TGTGCCTCGTCGGACAGCCTGTTTAATTCACCCCTCCACTTT
clone_size: NA
v_call: TRBV30
j_call: TRBJ1-6
d_call: NA

cdr3_aa: CALNWRDWRNTIYF
cdr3_nt: TGTGCCCTGAACTGGCGGGACTGGCGGAACACCATATATTTT
clone_size: NA
v_call: TRBV6-4
j_call: TRBJ1-3
d_call: NA

cdr3_aa: CASKTDRSSYNEQFF
cdr3_nt: TGTGCCAGCAAGACCGACAGGAGCTCCTACAATGAGCAGTTCTTC
clone_size: NA
v_call: TRBV7-2
j_call: TRBJ2-1
d_call: NA

cdr3_aa: CASSSGAGAQETQYF
cdr3_nt: TGTGCCAGCAGCTCCGGAGCGGGGGCCCAAGAGACCCAGTACTTC
clone_size: NA
v_call: TRBV7-9
j_call: TRBJ2-5
d_call: TRBD2

cdr3_aa: CASSEQGAGNTIYF
cdr3_nt: TGTGCCAGCAGCGAACAGGGCGCTGGAAACACCATATATTTT
clone_size: NA
v_call: TRBV7-2
j_call: TRBJ1-3
d_call: NA

cdr3_aa: CASSDPTGSGNTIYF
cdr3_nt: TGTGCCAGCAGTGACCCGACAGGCTCTGGAAACACCATATATTTT
clone_size: many
v_call: TRBV25-1
j_call: TRBJ1-3
d_call: NA

cdr3_aa: CASSTAVKEKLFF
cdr3_nt: TGTGCCAGCAGCACCGCGGTTAAAGAAAAACTGTTTTTT
clone_size: NA
v_call: TRBV5-5
j_call: TRBJ1-4
d_call: NA

cdr3_aa: CASSPSRYRNGELFF
cdr3_nt: TGTGCCAGCAGTCCTTCGAGGTACCGGAATGGGGAGCTGTTTTTT
clone_size: NA
v_call: TRBV27
j_call: TRBJ2-2
d_call: NA

cdr3_aa: CASSWPQNIQYF
cdr3_nt: TGCGCCAGCAGTTGGCCCCAAAACATTCAGTACTTC
clone_size: NA
v_call: TRBV5-1
j_call: TRBJ2-4
d_call: NA

cdr3_aa: CASSLDPRGREQYF
cdr3_nt: TGTGCCAGCAGCTTAGATCCTAGGGGGCGCGAGCAGTACTTC
clone_size: NA
v_call: TRBV11-2
j_call: TRBJ2-7
d_call: TRBD1

cdr3_aa: CASSQDRGDQPQHF
cdr3_nt: TGCGCCAGCAGCCAAGATAGGGGCGATCAGCCCCAGCATTTT
clone_size: NA
v_call: TRBV4-3
j_call: TRBJ1-5
d_call: NA

cdr3_aa: CASSPMAGRYTGELFF
cdr3_nt: TGTGCCAGCAGCCCCATGGCGGGGCGGTACACCGGGGAGCTGTTTTTT
clone_size: NA
v_call: TRBV7-3
j_call: TRBJ2-2
d_call: NA

cdr3_aa: CASSVGDRDYYGYTF
cdr3_nt: TGTGCCAGCAGCGTAGGGGACAGGGATTACTATGGCTACACCTTC
clone_size: NA
v_call: TRBV9
j_call: TRBJ1-2
d_call: TRBD1

cdr3_aa: CASSSTGTSHEQYF
cdr3_nt: TGTGCCAGCAGCTCGACCGGGACTAGCCACGAGCAGTACTTC
clone_size: NA
v_call: TRBV7-2
j_call: TRBJ2-7
d_call: TRBD2

cdr3_aa: CASRRSGTGNTGELFF
cdr3_nt: TGTGCCAGCAGACGATCCGGGACAGGCAACACCGGGGAGCTGTTTTTT
clone_size: NA
v_call: TRBV11-2
j_call: TRBJ2-2
d_call: TRBD1